The following is a TCR beta chain sequence with its context. Its antigen target is currently unknown. Per-nucleotide qualities are absent, and no much larger clonotype sits a single base away. The data originate from a study of blood T cell repertoires in COVID-19 (TCRdb year 2020). A note on the overall study: Samples from collaborators originated in the United States, Italy and Spain and spanned both the acute and convalescent phases of COVID-19. Sample metadata almost always included a de-identified subject ID, COVID-19 status, age in years and sex. Subjects who had been exposed to COVID-19, were actively infected with it, or had recovered from it provided the deeply sampled blood TCRbeta repertoires that made up the dataset. The prospective study material was composed of cDNA or gDNA derived from T cells, B-cell-depleted T cells, or PBMCs. Where available, HLA class I and class II types were taken from metadata supplied by the sample provider and were not determined by assay-based typing. Samples came from the ongoing ImmuneRACE study (first 160 participants) plus 1,254 subjects from 6 global collaborators. The repertoires were made available in a free public database intended to serve as a resource for research on the immune response to SARS-CoV-2. Points the paper makes about the study in general: Clinical and demographic metadata were provided uncurated, with the amount varying by source and participant.

TCRbeta CDR3 regions were amplified from genomic DNA by means of the immunoSEQ Assay, a bias-controlled multiplex PCR. On the study's bioinformatics: The number of nucleated cells in each sample was estimated by amplification of reference gene primers within the assay. To quantify the absolute abundance of each unique TCRbeta CDR3 rearrangement, sequence reads were collapsed and filtered. For each sample, productive Simpson clonality was calculated as the square root of Simpson's diversity index over productive rearrangements. Not all clones reach the TCRdb copy of this immuneACCESS table, which keeps in-frame sequences only. Checked studies attribute under half of the gap to unresolved V genes and leave the rest unexplained. The D gene and trimming were derived from the DNA, and the V and J assignments and clone size from that table. Within this sample are roughly 400,000 clones, with roughly 86% of them counted one time only. The ten largest make up about 2.3% of the sample.

At one collaborating source in Seattle, patients were enrolled during active infection and were followed longitudinally through the course of disease. Each collaborating institution followed its own protocols to collect whole blood in K2EDTA tubes. Collaborator samples were shipped for TCRbeta analysis as frozen whole blood, isolated PBMCs, or DNA extracted from either sample type. The CDR3 has 15 amino acids, counting the end cysteine and phenylalanine. The CDR3 DNA has 45 bases and is translated from base 1. From a lookup of the germline V gene, CDR1 and CDR2 are MDHEN and SYDVKM. Trimming accounts for 7 bases at V and 0 bases at J, while the number of junction bases matched to no gene is 5.

Sequences were obtained from peripheral blood. The chain joins TRBV28 to TRBJ1-1, and 10 junctional nucleotides match TRBD1. The TCR sequence derives from a woman aged 55-69 years with COVID-19, enrolled during active disease. CDR3 protein: CASNRQGALNTEAFF. In nucleotides, the sequence is TGTGCCAGCAATCGACAGGGGGCACTGAACACTGAAGCTTTCTTT.